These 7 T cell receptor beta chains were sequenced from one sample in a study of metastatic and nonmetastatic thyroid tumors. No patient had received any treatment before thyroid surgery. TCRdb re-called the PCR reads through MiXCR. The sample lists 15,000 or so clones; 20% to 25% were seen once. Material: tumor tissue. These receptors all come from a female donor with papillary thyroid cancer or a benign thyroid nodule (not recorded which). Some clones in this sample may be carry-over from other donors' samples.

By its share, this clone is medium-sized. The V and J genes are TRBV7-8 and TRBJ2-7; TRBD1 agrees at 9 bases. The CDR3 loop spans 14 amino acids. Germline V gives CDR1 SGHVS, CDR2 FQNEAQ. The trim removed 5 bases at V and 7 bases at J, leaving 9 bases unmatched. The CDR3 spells CASSGTGSTGEQYF. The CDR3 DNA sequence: TGTGCCAGCAGCGGGACAGGGTCAACGGGAGAGCAGTACTTC.

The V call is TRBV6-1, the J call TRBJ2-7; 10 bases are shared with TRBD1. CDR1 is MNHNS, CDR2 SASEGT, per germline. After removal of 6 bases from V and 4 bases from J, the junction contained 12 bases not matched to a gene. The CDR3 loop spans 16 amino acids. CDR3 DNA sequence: TGTGCCAGCAGCCCTATACCGGGACAGGGGTTATACGAGCAGTACTTC. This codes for CASSPIPGQGLYEQYF.

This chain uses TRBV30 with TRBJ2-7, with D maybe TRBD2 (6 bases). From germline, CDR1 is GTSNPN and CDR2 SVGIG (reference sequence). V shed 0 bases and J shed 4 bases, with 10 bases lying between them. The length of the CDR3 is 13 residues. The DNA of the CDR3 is TGTGCCTGGAGTGTACGGGGGTCTTACGAGCAGTACTTC. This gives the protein CAWSVRGSYEQYF.

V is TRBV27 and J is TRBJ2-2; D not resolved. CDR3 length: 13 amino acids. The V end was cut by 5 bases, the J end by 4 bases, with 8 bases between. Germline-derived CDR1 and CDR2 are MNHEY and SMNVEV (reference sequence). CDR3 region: CASSLGTTGELFF. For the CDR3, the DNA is TGTGCCAGCAGTCTCGGTACCACCGGGGAGCTGTTTTTT.

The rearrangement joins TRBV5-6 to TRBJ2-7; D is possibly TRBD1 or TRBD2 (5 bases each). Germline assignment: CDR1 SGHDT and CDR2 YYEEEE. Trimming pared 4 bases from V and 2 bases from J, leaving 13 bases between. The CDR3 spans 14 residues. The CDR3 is CASSTTGRTYEQYF. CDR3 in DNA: TGTGCCAGCAGCACAACGGGACGGACCTACGAGCAGTACTTC.

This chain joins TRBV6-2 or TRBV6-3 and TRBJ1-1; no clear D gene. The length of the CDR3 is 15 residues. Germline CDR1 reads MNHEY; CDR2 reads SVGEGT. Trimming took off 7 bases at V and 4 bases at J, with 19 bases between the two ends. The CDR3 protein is CASTTKRSHSTEAFF. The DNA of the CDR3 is TGTGCCAGCACGACCAAGCGAAGTCATAGCACTGAAGCTTTCTTT.

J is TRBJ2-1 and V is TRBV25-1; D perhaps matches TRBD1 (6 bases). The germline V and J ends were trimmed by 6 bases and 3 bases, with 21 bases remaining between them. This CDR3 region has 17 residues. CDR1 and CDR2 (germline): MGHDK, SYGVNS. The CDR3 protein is CASSPLQEGGDYNEQFF. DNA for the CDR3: TGTGCCAGCAGCCCACTCCAGGAAGGGGGAGACTACAATGAGCAGTTCTTC.